These T cell receptor beta chains were read from a single sample in a study of Ad26.COV2.S vaccination and SARS-CoV-2 variants. Libraries were prepared by immunoSEQ multiplex PCR; TCRdb keeps only in-frame clonotypes and omits some of them. The table has more than 300,000 clones, roughly 80% seen once. The sequences come from peripheral blood, collected in a trial of Ad26.COV2.S vaccine versus placebo. Receptors originate from a person between 18 and 59 years old who received the Ad26.COV2.S COVID-19 vaccine or a placebo. Both conserved end residues are part of each CDR3. D genes are given only for firm matches. Clone size is stated in some rows and not others, as once, few, many or a class when expanded.

D gene	V gene	clone size	J gene	CDR3 DNA	CDR3 protein
NA	TRBV21-1	NA	TRBJ2-7	TGTGCCAGCAGCAACACTCCCGGGACAGAGGCCGGCGAGCAGTACTTC	CASSNTPGTEAGEQYF
TRBD1	TRBV4-2	NA	TRBJ1-4	TGTGCCAGCAGCCAACTATTCAGGGGGATGCAGGCAAAACTGTTTTTT	CASSQLFRGMQAKLFF
TRBD2	TRBV5-5	NA	TRBJ2-5	TGTGCCAGCACTCCCGGGGGGGGAGATGAGACCCAGTACTTC	CASTPGGGDETQYF
TRBD1	TRBV5-1	NA	TRBJ1-2	TGCGCCAGCAGCGGAACAGGGGCAGGATCAGTATATGGCTACACCTTC	CASSGTGAGSVYGYTF
TRBD1	TRBV5-1	NA	TRBJ2-7	TGCGCCAGCAGCTTGGTTGGACAGGGGAGCGAGCAGTACTTC	CASSLVGQGSEQYF
NA	TRBV30	NA	TRBJ2-7	TGTGCCTGGAGTGTTAGGGGCCTGAAGATAGCCTACGAGCAGTACTTC	CAWSVRGLKIAYEQYF
NA	TRBV6-1	NA	TRBJ2-2	TGTGCCAGCAGTGAAAGCTTTCACACCGGGGAGCTGTTTTTT	CASSESFHTGELFF
NA	TRBV28	NA	TRBJ2-7	TGTGCCAGCATAGGCGACGAGCAGTACTTC	CASIGDEQYF
NA	TRBV7-9	NA	TRBJ1-1	TGTGCCAGCAGCTTGAACACGAACACTGAAGCTTTCTTT	CASSLNTNTEAFF
NA	TRBV2	NA	TRBJ2-5	TGTGCCAGCAGTTTATTTCAAGAGACCCAGTACTTC	CASSLFQETQYF
TRBD1	TRBV5-1	few	TRBJ2-7	TGCGCCACCACCGGGACAGGGGGCTACGAGCAGTACTTC	CATTGTGGYEQYF
TRBD1	TRBV7-9	NA	TRBJ1-1	TGTGCCAGCAGCTTGACAGGGGTGGGCACTGAAGCTTTCTTT	CASSLTGVGTEAFF
TRBD1	TRBV2	once	TRBJ2-7	TGTGCCAGCAGGGCGGGACAGGGGGCCTCCGAGCAGTACTTC	CASRAGQGASEQYF
TRBD1	TRBV19	NA	TRBJ1-5	TGTGCCAGTAGTATCGGGACAGGCGTGGGTCCCCAGCATTTT	CASSIGTGVGPQHF
NA	TRBV10-1	NA	TRBJ1-1	TGCGCCAGCAGTGAAAAAGGAGAGGGATTGGACACTGAAGCTTTCTTT	CASSEKGEGLDTEAFF
NA	TRBV10-3	NA	TRBJ2-7	TGTGCCATCAGAACACAGGCCTACGAGCAGTACTTC	CAIRTQAYEQYF
NA	TRBV6-6	NA	TRBJ2-7	TGTGCCAGCAGTCCAAATAGCGAGCAGTACTTC	CASSPNSEQYF
NA	TRBV27	NA	TRBJ2-5	TGTGCCAGCAAAAGGGGAGAGACCCAGTACTTC	CASKRGETQYF
NA	TRBV6-2/TRBV6-3	NA	TRBJ1-3	TGTGCCAGCAGTTACCGATTCGCCGGCTCTGGAAACACCATATATTTT	CASSYRFAGSGNTIYF
TRBD1	TRBV7-6	NA	TRBJ2-7	TGTGCCAGCAGCCCAGGGACAGGCCTAAAGAGGGACGAGCAGTACTTC	CASSPGTGLKRDEQYF
TRBD1	TRBV5-1	NA	TRBJ2-1	TGCGCCAGCAGCTTGGGACAGGGCAATGAGCAGTTCTTC	CASSLGQGNEQFF
NA	TRBV29-1	once	TRBJ2-2	TGCAGCGTCCAGGAGGAAGGGGAAACCGGGGAGCTGTTTTTT	CSVQEEGETGELFF
NA	TRBV7-2	once	TRBJ2-1	TGTGCCAGCAGCCCCCCCCAAATTTATCAGCAGGAAATGGAGTTCTTC	CASSPPQIYQQEMEFF
TRBD1	TRBV18	NA	TRBJ1-2	TGTGCCAGCTCACCCCCCGGACAGGTTGGCTACACCTTC	CASSPPGQVGYTF
NA	TRBV27	NA	TRBJ2-7	TGTGCCAGCAGTCCGGGACAAGTTGAGTACGAGCAGTACTTC	CASSPGQVEYEQYF
NA	TRBV5-1	once	TRBJ1-2	TGCGCCAGCAGCTTGGAACGAACGGCGCCTCGCGGCTACACCTTC	CASSLERTAPRGYTF
NA	TRBV5-4	NA	TRBJ2-7	TGTGCCAGCAGCCCCCTTCGGACGGACCGGTCCTACGAGCAGTACTTC	CASSPLRTDRSYEQYF
NA	TRBV3-1/TRBV3-2	NA	TRBJ2-1	TGTGCCAGCAGCCAACTCGGTTTTAGTACGTGGGGCCGGGCGAATGAGCAGTTCTTC	CASSQLGFSTWGRANEQFF
NA	TRBV4-1	NA	TRBJ2-5	TGCGCCAGCAGCCAAGCAGGGGCCGGTACCCAGTACTTC	CASSQAGAGTQYF
NA	TRBV19	NA	TRBJ1-6	TGTGCCAGTAGTATAGTGGATAATTCACCCCTCCACTTT	CASSIVDNSPLHF
NA	TRBV5-1	NA	TRBJ2-1	TGCGCCAGCAGCTTGGGGGGGGCCCCGTATCCCACAATGGTTGAGCAGTTCTTC	CASSLGGAPYPTMVEQFF
TRBD1	TRBV4-1	many	TRBJ1-2	TGCGCCAGCAGCCAAGATGGGCCAGGGGGCTATGGCTACACCTTC	CASSQDGPGGYGYTF
NA	TRBV19	NA	TRBJ1-1	TGTGCCAGTAGTCGTCGGGGAGGGTCGAACACTGAAGCTTTCTTT	CASSRRGGSNTEAFF
NA	TRBV9	NA	TRBJ2-1	TGTGCCAGAACCTTTCGTTGTCCGGAGCAGTTCTTC	CARTFRCPEQFF
TRBD2	TRBV10-3	NA	TRBJ2-1	TGTGCCATCAGTGAGTCCCTCCCTAGCGGGGGGGCCTACAATGAGCAGTTCTTC	CAISESLPSGGAYNEQFF
NA	TRBV2	NA	TRBJ2-5	TGTGCCAGCAGTGAAAGGACGACTAAAGAGACCCAGTACTTC	CASSERTTKETQYF
TRBD2	TRBV11-2	NA	TRBJ2-3	TGTGCCAGCAGCTTTGGACTAGCGGGGGTTACGCAGTATTTT	CASSFGLAGVTQYF
TRBD2	TRBV9	NA	TRBJ2-3	TGTGCCAGCAGCGCATTGAGGACTAGCGGGACCACAGATACGCAGTATTTT	CASSALRTSGTTDTQYF
NA	TRBV4-2	NA	TRBJ2-3	TGTGCCAGCAGCCCAGGGGGGCGCATTACAGATACGCAGTATTTT	CASSPGGRITDTQYF
NA	TRBV18	NA	TRBJ2-5	TGTGCCAGCTCCCCCCAGGGGGGGCCGGGGACCCAGTACTTC	CASSPQGGPGTQYF
TRBD2	TRBV5-1	NA	TRBJ2-2	TGCGCCAGCAGCTTGGTGACTAGCGGGACGAACACCGGGGAGCTGTTTTTT	CASSLVTSGTNTGELFF
NA	TRBV5-1	NA	TRBJ1-1	TGCGCCAGCAGCTTGATCTTAAAGGGGCCGGGAACTGAAGCTTTCTTT	CASSLILKGPGTEAFF
NA	TRBV5-1	NA	TRBJ1-6	TGCGCCAGCAGCTTGGCCAGGCAGGCCAATTCACCCCTCCACTTT	CASSLARQANSPLHF
TRBD1	TRBV7-8	NA	TRBJ1-5	TGTGCCAGCAGCCCGCGGACAGGGGATAGCAATCAGCCCCAGCATTTT	CASSPRTGDSNQPQHF
NA	TRBV11-2	NA	TRBJ2-2	TGTGCCAGCAGCTTGTATGGGGCGAACACCGGGGAGCTGTTTTTT	CASSLYGANTGELFF
NA	TRBV7-9	NA	TRBJ2-3	TGTGCCAGCGGTAGGGGGGGGGAGACCCCAGATACGCAGTATTTT	CASGRGGETPDTQYF
TRBD2	TRBV6-5	NA	TRBJ2-1	TGTGCCAGCAGCCGAACTAGCGGGGGGGCCGATGAGCAGTTCTTC	CASSRTSGGADEQFF
TRBD1	TRBV27	NA	TRBJ2-3	TGTGCCAGCAGTGACAGGGTACCGACAGATACGCAGTATTTT	CASSDRVPTDTQYF
TRBD1	TRBV7-2	NA	TRBJ2-7	TGTGCCAGCAGCTTATGGGGACAGGGGGACGAGCAGTACTTC	CASSLWGQGDEQYF
NA	TRBV2	once	TRBJ1-1	TGTGCCAGCAGTGAATGGGCAGGGCCGATGAACACTGAAGCTTTCTTT	CASSEWAGPMNTEAFF
NA	TRBV4-2	NA	TRBJ1-1	TGTGCCAGCAGCCAAAACGCCTTCAGGGAAGTCACTGAAGCTTTCTTT	CASSQNAFREVTEAFF